The clone carrying this TCR beta chain occurred a few times. Its antigen is not known. TCRB transcripts that were expressed got sequenced, as all of the isolated RNA had been reverse transcribed. Sequencing used immunoSEQ multiplex PCR; TCRdb keeps in-frame clones, though not all of them. The sample shows a few hundred thousand clones, about 14% of them seen only once. The sample comes from a study of beta chain features in type 1 diabetes. Study context: Investigators examined approximately 100,000,000 sorted cells across all samples.

J lost 4 bases, V lost 3 bases, and 13 bases had no gene match. The CDR3 covers 19 residues. CDR1 is SGHRS and CDR2 is YFSETQ in the germline V gene. Study results and limitations: Researchers report that Type 1 diabetes patients had moderately but significantly shorter TCRB CDR3s across all four CD4+ subsets.

Sequenced input: naive CD4+ T cells from blood. This sequence joins TRBV5-1 and TRBJ2-2; the match to TRBD1 covers 12 bases. This receptor was obtained from a woman younger than 30 with type 1 diabetes. The CDR3 region is CASSYTGTGGYLGTGELFF. DNA for the CDR3: TGCGCCAGCAGCTATACTGGGACAGGGGGCTATCTGGGCACCGGGGAGCTGTTTTTT. The entire variable domain, with the rest obtained from reference TRBV5-1 and TRBJ2-2, is as follows: KAGVTQTPRYLIKTRGQQVTLSCSPISGHRSVSWYQQTPGQGLQFLFEYFSETQRNKGNFPGRFSGRQFSNSRSEMNVSTLELGDSALYLCASSYTGTGGYLGTGELFFGEGSRLTVL.